A selection of T cell receptor beta chains follows, all from one sample in a study of T cells in Graves' hyperthyroidism and ophthalmopathy. TCRdb processed the multiplex PCR reads anew with MiXCR; each CDR3 protein has one entry. The sample carries hundreds of thousands of distinct CDR3 sequences, roughly 14% recorded once. Sample: blood. These receptors originate from a woman aged 40 to 49 with Graves' ophthalmopathy. Each CDR3 is given with its conserved first and last residue. The D gene is left open where the match is weak. Only some rows state a clone size, as once, few, many or a class for expanded clones.

d_call,j_call,v_call,clone_size,cdr3_length,cdr3_nt,cdr3_aa
.,TRBJ2-7,TRBV10-3,.,15,TGTGCCATCAGTGAGTCCGTCGAGACAGTGGAGGAGCAGTACTTC,CAISESVETVEEQYF
.,TRBJ1-5,TRBV19,many,13,TGTGCCAGTAGTCAGAACGGCCTAGCGCCCCAGCATTTT,CASSQNGLAPQHF
.,TRBJ2-7,TRBV7-2,many,15,TGTGCCAGCAGCTTAGCTGGGGGCCAATCCTACGAGCAGTACTTC,CASSLAGGQSYEQYF
.,TRBJ2-6,TRBV15,.,15,TGTGCCACCAGCAGAGCGGGAGATGGGGCCAACGTCCTGACTTTC,CATSRAGDGANVLTF
.,TRBJ2-5,TRBV20-1,many,14,TGCAGTGCTTCAGACACGGGGCTTTTTGAGACCCAGTACTTC,CSASDTGLFETQYF
.,TRBJ2-3,TRBV20-1,few,13,TGCAGTGCTAGTACTAGCAGCACAGATACGCAGTATTTT,CSASTSSTDTQYF
TRBD1,TRBJ2-7,TRBV6-1,many,16,TGTGCCAGCAGTGAAGAAGGCAGGGGGTTCAGTTACGAGCAGTACTTC,CASSEEGRGFSYEQYF
.,TRBJ1-3,TRBV7-9,many,16,TGTGCCAGCAGCGACCAGTCACGAGGGTCTGGAAACACCATATATTTT,CASSDQSRGSGNTIYF
TRBD2,TRBJ2-7,TRBV6-1,.,15,TGTGCCAGCAGTGAAGGGGTGGGAGGGGCAGGCGAGCAGTACTTC,CASSEGVGGAGEQYF
.,TRBJ1-1,TRBV29-1,.,12,TGCTGCGTTGCCGGGGCGGTCACTGAAGCTTTCTTT,CCVAGAVTEAFF
TRBD2,TRBJ2-7,TRBV25-1,.,16,TGTGCCAGCAGTGGTGAAGCGGGAGGGGGGTCCTACGAGCAGTACTTC,CASSGEAGGGSYEQYF
.,TRBJ2-2,TRBV20-1,.,15,TGCAGTGCTAATGCGGAAACCTCGAACACCGGGGAGCTGTTTTTT,CSANAETSNTGELFF
TRBD2,TRBJ2-2,TRBV2,few,13,TGTGCCAGCAATCGACTAGCCGCCGGGGAGCTGTTTTTT,CASNRLAAGELFF
TRBD2,TRBJ2-7,TRBV25-1,many,14,TGTGCCAGCAGTGAATTGGGACTAGCTGCCGAGCAGTACTTC,CASSELGLAAEQYF
.,TRBJ2-5,TRBV28,many,13,TGTGCCAGCAGTTCTCCTTTTCGGGAGACCCAGTACTTC,CASSSPFRETQYF
.,TRBJ2-2,TRBV27,many,16,TGTGCCAGCAGTTTAGAGGGTGAGGTGTATGGCGGGGAGCTGTTTTTT,CASSLEGEVYGGELFF
TRBD1,TRBJ1-2,TRBV6-1,few,15,TGTGCCAGCAAGGGAAGGGGGACAGGGCAGCGGGGCTACACCTTC,CASKGRGTGQRGYTF
TRBD1,TRBJ1-2,TRBV12-3/TRBV12-4,many,15,TGTGCCAGCAGTCTAACGACAGGGGCCGTCTATGGCTACACCTTC,CASSLTTGAVYGYTF
.,TRBJ1-1,TRBV7-9,many,13,TGTGCCAGCAGCTCCCATTTAGGCACTGAAGCTTTCTTT,CASSSHLGTEAFF
.,TRBJ2-7,TRBV7-2,few,13,TGTGCCAGCAGATCCAGCGGGTTCAACGAGCAGTACTTC,CASRSSGFNEQYF
TRBD1,TRBJ1-3,TRBV2,.,17,TGTGCCAGCAGCCGGGGGACAGGGGGCCTCTCTGGAAACACCATATATTTT,CASSRGTGGLSGNTIYF
.,TRBJ1-2,TRBV9,.,15,TGTGCCAGCAGCGTCGGGGGGACCGCAACCTATGGCTACACCTTC,CASSVGGTATYGYTF
TRBD2,TRBJ2-5,TRBV28,once,19,TGTGCCAGCAGCAATCCGGCGGGAGGGCCAGGAATGGTGGGGGAGACCCAGTACTTC,CASSNPAGGPGMVGETQYF
TRBD1,TRBJ1-3,TRBV11-2,few,16,TGTGCCAGCAGCTACCGGGACAGCTACTCTGGAAACACCATATATTTT,CASSYRDSYSGNTIYF
.,TRBJ2-5,TRBV20-1,many,15,TGCAGTGCTACCAAACCGGGACTCCCACAAGAGACCCAGTACTTC,CSATKPGLPQETQYF
.,TRBJ2-7,TRBV7-2,many,13,TGTGCCAGCAGCTCCCCTATGACCTACGAGCAGTACTTC,CASSSPMTYEQYF
.,TRBJ1-1,TRBV12-3/TRBV12-4,.,14,TGTGCCAGCACCCTGCAGGGGTCGGGCACTGAAGCTTTCTTT,CASTLQGSGTEAFF
TRBD2,TRBJ2-4,TRBV6-2/TRBV6-3,many,18,TGTGCCAGCAGTTACTCGCCTAGCGGGCCTCTAGCCAAAAACATTCAGTACTTC,CASSYSPSGPLAKNIQYF